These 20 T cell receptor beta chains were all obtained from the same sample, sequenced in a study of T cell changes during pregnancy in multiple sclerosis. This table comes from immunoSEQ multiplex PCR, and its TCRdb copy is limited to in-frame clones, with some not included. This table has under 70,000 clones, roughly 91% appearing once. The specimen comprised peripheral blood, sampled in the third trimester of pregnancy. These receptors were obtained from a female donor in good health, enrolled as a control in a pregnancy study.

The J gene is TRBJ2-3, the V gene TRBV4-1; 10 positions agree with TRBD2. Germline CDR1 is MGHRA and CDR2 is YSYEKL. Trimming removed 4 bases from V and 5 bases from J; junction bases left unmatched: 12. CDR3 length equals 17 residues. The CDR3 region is CASSPLTIAGGGDTQYF. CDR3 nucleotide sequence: TGCGCCAGCAGCCCCTTGACAATAGCGGGGGGAGGAGATACGCAGTATTTT.

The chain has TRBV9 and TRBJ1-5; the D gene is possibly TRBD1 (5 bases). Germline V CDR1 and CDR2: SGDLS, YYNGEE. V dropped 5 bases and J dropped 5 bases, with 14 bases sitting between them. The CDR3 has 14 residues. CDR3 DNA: TGTGCCAGCAGTGACTCAGGGAGGGATCAGCCCCAGCATTTT. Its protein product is CASSDSGRDQPQHF.

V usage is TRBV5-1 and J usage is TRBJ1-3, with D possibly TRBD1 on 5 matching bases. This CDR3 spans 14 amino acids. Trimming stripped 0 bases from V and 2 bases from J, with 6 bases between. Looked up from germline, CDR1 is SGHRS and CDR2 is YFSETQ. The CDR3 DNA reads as TGCGCCAGCAGCTTGGGGACACCTGGAAACACCATATATTTT. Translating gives CASSLGTPGNTIYF.

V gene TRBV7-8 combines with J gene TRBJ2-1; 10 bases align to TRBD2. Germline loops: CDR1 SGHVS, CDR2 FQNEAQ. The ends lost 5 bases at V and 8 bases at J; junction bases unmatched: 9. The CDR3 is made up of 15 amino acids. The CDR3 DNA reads TGTGCCAGCAGCCCTACCGGGACTAGCGTCCATGAGCAGTTCTTC. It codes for CASSPTGTSVHEQFF.

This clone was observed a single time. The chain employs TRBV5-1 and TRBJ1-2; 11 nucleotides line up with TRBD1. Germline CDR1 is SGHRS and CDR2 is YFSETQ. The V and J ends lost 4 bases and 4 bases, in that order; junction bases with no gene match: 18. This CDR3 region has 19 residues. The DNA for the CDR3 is TGCGCCAGCAGCCGGCGGACAGGGGGCGCAGTATCCTCCCCCTATGGCTACACCTTC. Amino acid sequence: CASSRRTGGAVSSPYGYTF. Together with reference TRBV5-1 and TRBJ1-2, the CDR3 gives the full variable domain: KAGVTQTPRYLIKTRGQQVTLSCSPISGHRSVSWYQQTPGQGLQFLFEYFSETQRNKGNFPGRFSGRQFSNSRSEMNVSTLELGDSALYLCASSRRTGGAVSSPYGYTFGSGTRLTVV.

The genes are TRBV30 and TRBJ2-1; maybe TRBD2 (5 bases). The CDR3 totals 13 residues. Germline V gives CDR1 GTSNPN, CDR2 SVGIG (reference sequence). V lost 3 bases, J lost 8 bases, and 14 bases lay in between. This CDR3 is CAWSPDSLDEQFF. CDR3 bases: TGTGCCTGGAGCCCGGACTCTCTCGATGAGCAGTTCTTC.

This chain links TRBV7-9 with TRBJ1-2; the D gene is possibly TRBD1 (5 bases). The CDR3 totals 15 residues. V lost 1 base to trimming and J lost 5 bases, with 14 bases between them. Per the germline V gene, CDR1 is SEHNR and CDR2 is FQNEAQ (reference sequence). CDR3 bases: TGTGCCAGCAGCTTAGATACCAGGGCGGGATATGGCTACACCTTC. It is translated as CASSLDTRAGYGYTF. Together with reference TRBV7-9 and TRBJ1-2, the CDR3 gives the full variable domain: DTGVSQNPRHKITKRGQNVTFRCDPISEHNRLYWYRQTLGQGPEFLTYFQNEAQLEKSRLLSDRFSAERPKGSFSTLEIQRTEQGDSAMYLCASSLDTRAGYGYTFGSGTRLTVV.

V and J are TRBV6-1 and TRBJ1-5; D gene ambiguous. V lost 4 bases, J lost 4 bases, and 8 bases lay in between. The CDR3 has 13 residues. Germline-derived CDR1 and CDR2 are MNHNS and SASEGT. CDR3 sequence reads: CASSAGWNQPQHF. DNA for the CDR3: TGTGCCAGCAGTGCCGGGTGGAATCAGCCCCAGCATTTT.

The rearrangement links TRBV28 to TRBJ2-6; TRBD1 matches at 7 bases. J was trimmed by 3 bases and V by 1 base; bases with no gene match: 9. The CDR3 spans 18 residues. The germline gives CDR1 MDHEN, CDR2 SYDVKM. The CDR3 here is CASSLFLFGDSGANVLTF. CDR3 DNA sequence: TGTGCCAGCAGTTTATTTTTATTTGGGGACAGTGGGGCCAACGTCCTGACTTTC.

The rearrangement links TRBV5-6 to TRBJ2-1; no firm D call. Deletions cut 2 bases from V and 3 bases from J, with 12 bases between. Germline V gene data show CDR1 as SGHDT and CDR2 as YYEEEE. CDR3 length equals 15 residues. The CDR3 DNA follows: TGTGCCAGCAGCTTTGACTTTCGGTACTACAATGAGCAGTTCTTC. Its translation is CASSFDFRYYNEQFF.

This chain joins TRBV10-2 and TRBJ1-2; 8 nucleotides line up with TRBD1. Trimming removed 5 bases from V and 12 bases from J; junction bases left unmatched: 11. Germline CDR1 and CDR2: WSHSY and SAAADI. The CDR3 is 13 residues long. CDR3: CASSQPLTGDHTF. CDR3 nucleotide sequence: TGCGCCAGCAGTCAGCCTCTGACAGGGGATCACACCTTC.

The CDR3 DNA sequence: TGCGCCAGCAGCGTCGATCAGGGGTTCTATGGCTACACCTTC. Translation gives CASSVDQGFYGYTF. The V call is TRBV5-1, the J call TRBJ1-2; D perhaps matches TRBD1 (6 bases). The V end lost 4 bases, the J end lost 4 bases, and 14 bases lay between the germline ends. The CDR3 sequence is 14 residues long. Germline CDR1 reads SGHRS; CDR2 reads YFSETQ.

In nucleotides, the CDR3 is TGTGCCAGCAGCAACCGGGACAGCTACGAGCAGTACTTC. Translating it yields CASSNRDSYEQYF. The chain joins TRBV13 to TRBJ2-7, with 7 bases lining up with TRBD1. In germline, CDR1 is PRHDT, CDR2 FYEKMQ (reference sequence). The CDR3 extends over 13 amino acids. V gave up 5 bases and J gave up 3 bases; unmatched junction bases: 4. Based on the CDR3 plus reference TRBV13 and TRBJ2-7, the full variable domain is AAGVIQSPRHLIKEKRETATLKCYPIPRHDTVYWYQQGPGQDPQFLISFYEKMQSDKGSIPDRFSAQQFSDYHSELNMSSLELGDSALYFCASSNRDSYEQYFGPGTRLTVT.

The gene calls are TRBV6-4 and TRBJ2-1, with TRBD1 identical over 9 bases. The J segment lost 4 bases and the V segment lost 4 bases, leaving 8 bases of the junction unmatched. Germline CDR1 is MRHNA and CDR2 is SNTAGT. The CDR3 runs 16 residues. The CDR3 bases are TGTGCCAGCAGTGCGAGAGGGACAGGGTCATACAATGAGCAGTTCTTC. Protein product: CASSARGTGSYNEQFF.

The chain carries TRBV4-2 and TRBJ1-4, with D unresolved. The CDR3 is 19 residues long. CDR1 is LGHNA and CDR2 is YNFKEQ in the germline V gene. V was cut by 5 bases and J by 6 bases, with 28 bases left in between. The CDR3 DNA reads TGTGCCAGCAGCTTACGGCGACCGGGGTCTGGTACAAGTCATGAAAAACTGTTTTTT. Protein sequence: CASSLRRPGSGTSHEKLFF.

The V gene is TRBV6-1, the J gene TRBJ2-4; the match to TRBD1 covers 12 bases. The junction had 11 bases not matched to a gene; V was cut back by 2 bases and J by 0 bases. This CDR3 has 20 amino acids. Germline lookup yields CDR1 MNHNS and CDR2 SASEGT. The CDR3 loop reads CASSEQTGQGANRAKNIQYF. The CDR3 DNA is TGTGCCAGCAGTGAACAAACGGGACAGGGGGCAAATAGAGCCAAAAACATTCAGTACTTC.

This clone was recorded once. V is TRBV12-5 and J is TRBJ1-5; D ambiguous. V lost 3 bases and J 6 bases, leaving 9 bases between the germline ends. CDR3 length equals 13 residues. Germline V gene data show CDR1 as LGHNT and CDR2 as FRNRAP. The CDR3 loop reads CASGLTRGQPQHF. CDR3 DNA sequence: TGTGCTAGTGGTTTAACCCGGGGTCAGCCCCAGCATTTT.

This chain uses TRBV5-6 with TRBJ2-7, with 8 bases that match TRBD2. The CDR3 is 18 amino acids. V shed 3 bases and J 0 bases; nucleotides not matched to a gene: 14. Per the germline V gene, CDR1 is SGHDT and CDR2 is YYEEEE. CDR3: CASSSGRLAGGRSYEQYF. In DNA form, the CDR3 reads TGTGCCAGCAGCTCCGGCAGGTTGGCGGGGGGTCGCTCCTACGAGCAGTACTTC.

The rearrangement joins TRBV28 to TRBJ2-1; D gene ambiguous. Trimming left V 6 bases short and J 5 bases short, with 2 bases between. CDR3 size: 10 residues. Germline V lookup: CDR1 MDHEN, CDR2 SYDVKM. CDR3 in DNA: TGTGCCAGCAGCAACAATGAGCAGTTCTTC. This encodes CASSNNEQFF.

The CDR3 nucleotides read TGTGCCTGGGGGGACAGGGGGATGCAGTACTTC. Translation gives CAWGDRGMQYF. The chain links TRBV30 to TRBJ2-7; TRBD1 aligns across 11 bases. Germline CDR1 is GTSNPN and CDR2 is SVGIG (reference sequence). This CDR3 contains 11 residues. V lost 5 bases to trimming and J lost 9 bases; unmatched junction nucleotides: 3.